Below are 27 T cell receptor beta chains sequenced from a single sample in a study of cytomegalovirus exposure and HLA in healthy donors. It was with 60 Vbeta and 13 Jbeta primers that the PCR ran. TCRdb's table, derived via immunoSEQ multiplex PCR, lists solely in-frame clones and lacks some. The sample has approximately 61,000 clones, more than 70% seen once. The sample taken for sequencing was PBMCs. These TCRs come from a man aged 50 or older in good health and CMV-seropositive.

The chain joins TRBV19 to TRBJ1-2, with D unclear. Germline CDR1 is LNHDA and CDR2 is SQIVND (reference sequence). The CDR3 runs 15 residues. Deletions cut 1 base from V and 3 bases from J, with 12 bases between. In nucleotides, the CDR3 is TGTGCCAGTAGTATAGCCTTTGGTCAGGACTATGGCTACACCTTC. Translated: CASSIAFGQDYGYTF.

The chain links TRBV5-8 to TRBJ2-1, with 10 bases identical to TRBD2. Germline V gives CDR1 SGHTS, CDR2 YDEGEE. The trim removed 4 bases at V and 6 bases at J, leaving 10 bases unmatched. The length of the CDR3 is 16 residues. This CDR3 reads CASSPQPGLASNEQFF. In nucleotides, the CDR3 is TGTGCCAGCAGCCCTCAACCGGGACTAGCGTCCAATGAGCAGTTCTTC.

V is TRBV2 and J is TRBJ1-1; D may be TRBD1 (5 bases). This CDR3 has 16 residues. The germline V and J ends were trimmed by 3 bases and 4 bases, with 18 bases remaining between them. From germline, CDR1 is SNHLY and CDR2 FYNNEI. The CDR3, as DNA: TGTGCCAGCAGTGAGCGCAAGGCTACGGGGGGCACTGAAGCTTTCTTT. Translation: CASSERKATGGTEAFF.

This clone was detected a few times. The rearrangement links TRBV6-5 to TRBJ1-1; 7 bases line up with TRBD1. The CDR3 spans 14 residues. V gave up 0 bases and J gave up 8 bases; unmatched junction bases: 6. Germline V gene data show CDR1 as MNHEY and CDR2 as SVGAGI. CDR3 protein: CASSYSVGTDEAFF. CDR3 bases: TGTGCCAGCAGTTACTCGGTTGGGACAGACGAAGCTTTCTTT.

Only a few counts were recorded for this clone. This chain joins TRBV4-3 and TRBJ1-4; D unclear. Trimming shortened V by 4 bases and J by 7 bases, and 13 bases separated the two germline ends. Germline CDR1 and CDR2: LGHNA and YSLEER. The CDR3 has 14 amino acids. The CDR3 loop reads CASSRSLPGEKLFF. CDR3 coding DNA: TGCGCCAGCAGCCGCTCCCTCCCGGGTGAAAAACTGTTTTTT.

The chain employs TRBV7-2 and TRBJ2-5; the match to TRBD2 covers 12 bases. This CDR3 contains 16 residues. Per the germline V gene, CDR1 is SGHTA and CDR2 is FQGNSA. Trimming removed 1 base from V and 5 bases from J; junction bases left unmatched: 5. The CDR3: CASSLGGLAGVETQYF. As DNA, the CDR3 is TGTGCCAGCAGCTTAGGGGGACTAGCGGGCGTGGAGACCCAGTACTTC.

This clone was detected only a few times. This same CDR3 is encoded by further DNA sequences in the sample. V is TRBV11-3 and J is TRBJ2-3; D unresolved. Trimming shortened V by 2 bases and J by 0 bases, and 6 bases separated the two germline ends. This CDR3 has 14 residues. The germline CDR1 and CDR2 sequences are SGHNT and YENEEA. CDR3 residues: CASSLTSSTDTQYF. The CDR3 DNA reads as TGTGCCAGCAGCTTAACGAGTAGCACAGATACGCAGTATTTT.

CDR3 sequence: CASSKTGGYEQYF. In nucleotides, the CDR3 is TGTGCCAGCAGTAAAACAGGGGGATACGAGCAGTACTTC. The chain employs TRBV27 and TRBJ2-5, with 8 bases lining up with TRBD1. The DNA end is more similar to TRBJ2-7, so the J call may be wrong. The CDR3 is 13 amino acids. In germline, CDR1 is MNHEY, CDR2 SMNVEV (reference sequence).

V is TRBV5-1 and J is TRBJ2-4, with 12 bases lining up with TRBD2. The J segment lost 7 bases and the V segment lost 0 bases, leaving 2 bases of the junction unmatched. This CDR3 has 15 residues. From germline, CDR1 is SGHRS and CDR2 YFSETQ. CDR3 in amino acids: CASSLGLAGENIQYF. CDR3 sequence (DNA): TGCGCCAGCAGCTTGGGACTAGCGGGAGAGAACATTCAGTACTTC.

This clone was counted once. CDR3 nucleotide sequence: TGTGCCAGCAGGCTAGATAACCGGGGGGAGCAGTACTTC. This encodes CASRLDNRGEQYF. The genes are TRBV6-1 and TRBJ2-7; TRBD2 might be the D (6 bases). CDR1 and CDR2 (germline): MNHNS, SASEGT. The CDR3 loop spans 13 amino acids. Trimming removed 6 bases at V and 7 bases at J, with 16 bases between.

The chain joins TRBV7-2 to TRBJ2-7, with no clear D. In germline, CDR1 is SGHTA, CDR2 FQGNSA. V was shortened by 1 base and J by 3 bases, with 10 bases between the two germline ends. This CDR3 comprises 14 residues. CDR3: CASSLELFYYEQYF. As DNA, the CDR3 is TGTGCCAGCAGCTTAGAGCTCTTCTACTACGAGCAGTACTTC.

A remark on this clone: This likely stems from a read error, as it lies one base from a far larger clone. The V gene is TRBV7-3, the J gene TRBJ2-2, with a weak D call TRBD1 (6 bases). Germline V CDR1 and CDR2: SGHTA, FQGTGA. This CDR3 contains 14 residues. CDR3 amino acids: CDSSSQGLTGELFF. In DNA form, the CDR3 reads TGTGACAGCAGCTCCCAGGGGCTCACCGGGGAGCTGTTTTTT.

In this sample, this clone turned up once. J is TRBJ1-1 and V is TRBV5-1, with 9 bases lining up with TRBD1. With 5 bases clipped from V and 0 bases from J, the junction kept 8 bases outside the gene matches. Germline V lookup: CDR1 SGHRS, CDR2 YFSETQ. CDR3 length: 16 residues. The DNA of the CDR3 is TGCGCCAGCAGTAAACAGGGGGCGGGGGTGAACACTGAAGCTTTCTTT. Translated, it gives CASSKQGAGVNTEAFF.

The rearrangement joins TRBV7-2 to TRBJ2-7; the match to TRBD2 covers 10 bases. The V and J ends lost 6 bases and 4 bases, in that order; junction bases with no gene match: 3. The germline CDR1 and CDR2 sequences are SGHTA and FQGNSA. This CDR3 has 13 amino acids. The CDR3 nucleotides read TGTGCCAGCAGGCTAGCGGGGGCGTACGAGCAGTACTTC. Encoded protein: CASRLAGAYEQYF.

This clone came up a few times. CDR3 in DNA: TGTGCCAGCAGCTTAGATTGGGCAGGGGGCAGCTACGAGCAGTACTTC. The encoded protein is CASSLDWAGGSYEQYF. J is TRBJ2-7 and V is TRBV11-2, with 8 bases matching TRBD1. The junction had 7 bases not matched to a gene; V was cut back by 0 bases and J by 3 bases. The germline V gene encodes CDR1 SGHAT and CDR2 FQNNGV. The CDR3 covers 16 residues.

The V and J genes are TRBV30 and TRBJ1-4, with 9 positions matching TRBD1. CDR3 length equals 11 residues. With 3 bases clipped from V and 12 bases from J, the junction kept 2 bases outside the gene matches. The V gene's germline CDR1 is GTSNPN and CDR2 SVGIG (reference sequence). DNA for the CDR3: TGTGCCTGGAGAACAGGGGGCGAACTGTTTTTT. Translated: CAWRTGGELFF.

The CDR3, as DNA: TGTGCCAGCAGCTTCAAGGGGGAGCCAGGGTTTTATGGCTACACCTTC. Translating gives CASSFKGEPGFYGYTF. The V and J genes are TRBV7-8 and TRBJ1-2, with D perhaps matching TRBD1 (6 bases). This CDR3 is built from 16 residues. Trimming removed 3 bases from V and 5 bases from J, with 19 bases in between. Germline V lookup: CDR1 SGHVS, CDR2 FQNEAQ.

The rearrangement links TRBV5-4 to TRBJ2-2; no firm D call. Trimming pared 0 bases from V and 0 bases from J, leaving 12 bases between. Germline V gives CDR1 SGHNT, CDR2 YYREEE (reference sequence). This CDR3 is 17 amino acids long. The CDR3 region has the DNA TGTGCCAGCAGCTTGGCCCGTCGGTCCGCGAACACCGGGGAGCTGTTTTTT. Encoded protein: CASSLARRSANTGELFF.

The rearrangement uses TRBV7-9 and TRBJ2-5; 8 nucleotides match TRBD2. V shed 6 bases and J 1 base; nucleotides not matched to a gene: 4. The CDR3 runs to 14 residues. The V gene's germline CDR1 is SEHNR and CDR2 FQNEAQ (reference sequence). The chain's CDR3 is CASSHSGVQETQYF. As DNA, the CDR3 is TGTGCCAGCAGTCATAGCGGGGTCCAAGAGACCCAGTACTTC.

This clone was found a few times. This chain uses TRBV6-5 with TRBJ2-7; no firm D call. The CDR3 has 11 residues. Germline V gene sequence: CDR1 MNHEY, CDR2 SVGAGI. V was trimmed by 4 bases and J by 3 bases, leaving 4 bases between them. In DNA form, the CDR3 reads TGTGCCAGCAGTTCCTACTACGAGCAGTACTTC. Translated, it gives CASSSYYEQYF.

This clone appeared a few times. The chain employs TRBV5-1 and TRBJ2-3; D is undetermined. The V end lost 0 bases, the J end lost 5 bases, and 13 bases lay between the germline ends. The length of the CDR3 is 15 residues. CDR1 is SGHRS, CDR2 YFSETQ, per germline. The CDR3 protein is CASSLALTSGDTQYF. As DNA, the CDR3 is TGCGCCAGCAGCTTGGCTTTAACGTCAGGAGATACGCAGTATTTT.

This chain links TRBV19 with TRBJ1-1; TRBD1 matches 8 bases. Germline V lookup: CDR1 LNHDA, CDR2 SQIVND (reference sequence). The CDR3 loop spans 16 amino acids. The V and J ends lost 6 bases and 1 base, in that order; junction bases with no gene match: 10. CDR3 in DNA: TGTGCCAGTAGGATGACCCGAGACAGGGGGAACACTGAAGCTTTCTTT. Amino acid sequence: CASRMTRDRGNTEAFF.

This clone was detected only a few times. The CDR3 end shows no conserved phenylalanine or tryptophan, and so a read error is likely. The V gene is TRBV29-1, the J gene TRBJ1-1, with D possibly TRBD1 on 5 matching bases. Trimming pared 4 bases from V and 1 base from J, leaving 10 bases between. CDR1 and CDR2 from the germline V gene are SQVTM and ANQGSEA. The CDR3 has 13 residues. The CDR3 DNA reads TGCAGCGTTGGAGGTCAGGGGAACACTGAAGCTTTCTTG. This encodes CSVGGQGNTEAFL.

The chain recombines TRBV9 with TRBJ1-4; 7 bases match TRBD1. The CDR3 has 15 residues. Germline-derived CDR1 and CDR2 are SGDLS and YYNGEE. V was pared by 4 bases and J by 5 bases, with 8 bases of the junction left unmatched. The CDR3 reads CASSSSGGLNEKLFF. CDR3 DNA: TGTGCCAGCAGCTCTTCAGGGGGTTTGAATGAAAAACTGTTTTTT. Supplemented by reference TRBV9 and TRBJ1-4, the full variable domain reads DSGVTQTPKHLITATGQRVTLRCSPRSGDLSVYWYQQSLDQGLQFLIQYYNGEERAKGNILERFSAQQFPDLHSELNLSSLELGDSALYFCASSSSGGLNEKLFFGSGTQLSVL.

The rearrangement joins TRBV29-1 to TRBJ2-1, with TRBD1 matching 10 bases. CDR1 and CDR2 from the germline V gene are SQVTM and ANQGSEA. The CDR3 has 13 residues. The V and J ends lost 3 bases and 10 bases, in that order; junction bases with no gene match: 6. Here the CDR3 reads CSVERDRGREQFF. As DNA, the CDR3 is TGCAGCGTTGAGCGGGACAGGGGCCGGGAGCAGTTCTTC.

The table lists this clone with a few counts. V and J are TRBV6-5 and TRBJ2-2, with D perhaps TRBD1 (5 bases). In germline, CDR1 is MNHEY, CDR2 SVGAGI. Trimming shortened V by 0 bases and J by 6 bases, and 14 bases separated the two germline ends. The CDR3 length is 16 residues. CDR3 protein: CASSYSRYTGAGELFF. CDR3 bases: TGTGCCAGCAGTTACTCCCGCTACACAGGCGCCGGGGAGCTGTTTTTT.

J is TRBJ2-5 and V is TRBV27; D not certain. The DNA matches TRBJ2-7 better at its end, which makes the J call doubtful. This CDR3 comprises 13 residues. Germline CDR1 is MNHEY and CDR2 is SMNVEV (reference sequence). CDR3 nucleotides: TGTGCCAGCAGTCCCACGGTTCTCTACGAGCAGTACTTC. It specifies CASSPTVLYEQYF.